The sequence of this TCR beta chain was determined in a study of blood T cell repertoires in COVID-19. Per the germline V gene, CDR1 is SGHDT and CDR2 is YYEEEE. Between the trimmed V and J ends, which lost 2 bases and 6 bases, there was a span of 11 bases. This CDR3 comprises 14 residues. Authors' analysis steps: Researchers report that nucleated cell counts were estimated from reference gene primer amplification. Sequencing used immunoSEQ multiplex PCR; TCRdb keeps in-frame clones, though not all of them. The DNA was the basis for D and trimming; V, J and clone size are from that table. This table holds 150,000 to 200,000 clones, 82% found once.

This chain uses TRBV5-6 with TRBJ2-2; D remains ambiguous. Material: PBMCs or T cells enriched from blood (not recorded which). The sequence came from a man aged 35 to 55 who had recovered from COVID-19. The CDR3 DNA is TGTGCCAGCAGCTTAGGAGCGAGCTCCGGGGAGCTGTTTTTT. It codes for CASSLGASSGELFF.